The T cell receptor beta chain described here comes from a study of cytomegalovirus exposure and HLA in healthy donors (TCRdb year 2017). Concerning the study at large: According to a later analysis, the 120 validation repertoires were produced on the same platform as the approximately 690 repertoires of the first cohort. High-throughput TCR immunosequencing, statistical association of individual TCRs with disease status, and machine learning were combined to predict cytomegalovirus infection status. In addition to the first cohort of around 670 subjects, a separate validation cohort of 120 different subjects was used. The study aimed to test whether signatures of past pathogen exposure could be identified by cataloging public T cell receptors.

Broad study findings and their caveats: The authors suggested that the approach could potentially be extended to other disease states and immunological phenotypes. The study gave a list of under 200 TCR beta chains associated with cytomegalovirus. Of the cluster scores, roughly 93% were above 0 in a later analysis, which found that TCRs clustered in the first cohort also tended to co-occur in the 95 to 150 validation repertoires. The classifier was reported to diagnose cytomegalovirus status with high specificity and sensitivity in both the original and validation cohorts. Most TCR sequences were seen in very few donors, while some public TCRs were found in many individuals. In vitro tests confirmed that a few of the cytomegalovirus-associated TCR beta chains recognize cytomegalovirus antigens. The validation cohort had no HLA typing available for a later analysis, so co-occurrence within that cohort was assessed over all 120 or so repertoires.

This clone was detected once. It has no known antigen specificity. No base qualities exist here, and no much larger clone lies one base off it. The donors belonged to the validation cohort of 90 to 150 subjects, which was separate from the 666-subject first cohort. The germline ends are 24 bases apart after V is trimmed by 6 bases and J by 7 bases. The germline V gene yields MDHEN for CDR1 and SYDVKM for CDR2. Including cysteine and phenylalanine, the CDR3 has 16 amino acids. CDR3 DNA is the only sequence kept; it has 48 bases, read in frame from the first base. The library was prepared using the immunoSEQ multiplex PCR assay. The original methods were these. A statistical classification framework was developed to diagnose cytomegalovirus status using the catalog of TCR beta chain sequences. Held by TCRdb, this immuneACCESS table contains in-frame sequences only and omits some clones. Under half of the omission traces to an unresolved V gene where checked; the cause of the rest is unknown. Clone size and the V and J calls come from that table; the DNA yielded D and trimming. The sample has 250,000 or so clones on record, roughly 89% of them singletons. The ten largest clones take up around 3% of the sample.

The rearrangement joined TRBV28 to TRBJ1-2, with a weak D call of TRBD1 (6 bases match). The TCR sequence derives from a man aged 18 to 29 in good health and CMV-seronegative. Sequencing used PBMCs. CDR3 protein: CASSQTTGQGMPGYTF. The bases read TGTGCCAGCAGCCAAACAACGGGACAAGGGATGCCTGGCTACACCTTC.